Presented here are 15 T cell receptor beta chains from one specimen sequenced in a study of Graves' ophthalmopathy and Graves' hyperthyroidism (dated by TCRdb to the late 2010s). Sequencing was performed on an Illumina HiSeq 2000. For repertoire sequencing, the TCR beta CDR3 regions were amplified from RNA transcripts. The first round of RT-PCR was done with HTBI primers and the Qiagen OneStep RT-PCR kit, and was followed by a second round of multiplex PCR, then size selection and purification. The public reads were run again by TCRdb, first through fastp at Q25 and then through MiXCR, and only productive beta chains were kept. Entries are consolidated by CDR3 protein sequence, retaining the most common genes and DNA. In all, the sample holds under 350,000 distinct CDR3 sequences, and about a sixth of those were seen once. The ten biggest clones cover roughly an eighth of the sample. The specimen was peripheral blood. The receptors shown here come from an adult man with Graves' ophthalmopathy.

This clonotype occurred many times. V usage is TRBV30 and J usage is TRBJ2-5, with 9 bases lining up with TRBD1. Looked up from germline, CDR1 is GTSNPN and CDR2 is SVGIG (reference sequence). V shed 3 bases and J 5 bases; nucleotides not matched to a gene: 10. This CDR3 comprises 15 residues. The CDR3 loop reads CAWRGRDRASETQYF. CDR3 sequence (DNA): TGTGCCTGGAGAGGCCGGGACAGGGCCTCGGAGACCCAGTACTTC.

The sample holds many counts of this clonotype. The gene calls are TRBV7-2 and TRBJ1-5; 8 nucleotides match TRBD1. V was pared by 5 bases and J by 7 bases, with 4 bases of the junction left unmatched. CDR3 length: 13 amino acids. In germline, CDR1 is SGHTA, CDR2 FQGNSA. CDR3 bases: TGTGCCAGCAGCCTGACAGGGGTCCAGCCCCAGCATTTT. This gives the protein CASSLTGVQPQHF.

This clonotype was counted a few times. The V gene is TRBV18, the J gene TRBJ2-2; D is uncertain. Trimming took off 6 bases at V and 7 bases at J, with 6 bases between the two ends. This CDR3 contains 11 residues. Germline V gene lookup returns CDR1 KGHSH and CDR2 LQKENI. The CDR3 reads CASSDSGELFF. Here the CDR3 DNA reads TGTGCCAGCTCGGATAGCGGGGAGCTGTTTTTT.

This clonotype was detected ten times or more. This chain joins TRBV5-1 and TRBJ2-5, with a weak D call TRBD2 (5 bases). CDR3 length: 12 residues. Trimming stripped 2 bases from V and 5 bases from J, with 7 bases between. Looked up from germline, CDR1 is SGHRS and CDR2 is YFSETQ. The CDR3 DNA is TGCGCCAGCAGCTTACAGCGGGAGACCCAGTACTTC. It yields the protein CASSLQRETQYF.

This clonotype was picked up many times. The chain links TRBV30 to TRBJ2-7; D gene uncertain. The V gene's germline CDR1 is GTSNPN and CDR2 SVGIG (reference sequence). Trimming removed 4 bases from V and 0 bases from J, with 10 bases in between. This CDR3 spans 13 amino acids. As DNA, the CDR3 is TGTGCCTGGAACGACCCCTACTCCTACGAGCAGTACTTC. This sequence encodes CAWNDPYSYEQYF. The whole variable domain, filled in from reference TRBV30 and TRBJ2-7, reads SQTIHQWPATLVQPVGSPLSLECTVEGTSNPNLYWYRQAAGRGLQLLFYSVGIGQISSEVPQNLSASRPQDRQFILSSKKLLLSDSGFYLCAWNDPYSYEQYFGPGTRLTVT.

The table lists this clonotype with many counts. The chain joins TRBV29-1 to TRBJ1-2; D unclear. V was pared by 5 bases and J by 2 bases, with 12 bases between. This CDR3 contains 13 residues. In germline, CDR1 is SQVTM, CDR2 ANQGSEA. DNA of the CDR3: TGCAGCGTTTCACGGGAGGAAAACTATGGCTACACCTTC. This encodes CSVSREENYGYTF. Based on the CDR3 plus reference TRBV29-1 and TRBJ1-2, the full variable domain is SAVISQKPSRDICQRGTSLTIQCQVDSQVTMMFWYRQQPGQSLTLIATANQGSEATYESGFVIDKFPISRPNLTFSTLTVSNMSPEDSSIYLCSVSREENYGYTFGSGTRLTVV.

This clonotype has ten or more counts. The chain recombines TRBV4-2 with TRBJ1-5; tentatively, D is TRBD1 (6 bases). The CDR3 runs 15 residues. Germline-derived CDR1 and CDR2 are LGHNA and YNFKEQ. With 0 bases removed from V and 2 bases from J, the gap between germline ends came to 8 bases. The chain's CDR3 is CASSQDAGGNQPQHF. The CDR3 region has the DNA TGTGCCAGCAGCCAAGATGCAGGGGGCAATCAGCCCCAGCATTTT.

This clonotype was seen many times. CDR3 sequence reads: CSARRQGVSTEAFF. The CDR3 DNA follows: TGCAGTGCTAGACGTCAGGGGGTGAGCACTGAAGCTTTCTTT. The chain employs TRBV20-1 and TRBJ1-1; the match to TRBD1 covers 7 bases. The CDR3 loop spans 14 amino acids. Losses at the gene ends were 2 bases for V and 4 bases for J; bases not matched to a gene: 7. CDR1 is DFQATT, CDR2 SNEGSKA, per germline (reference sequence).

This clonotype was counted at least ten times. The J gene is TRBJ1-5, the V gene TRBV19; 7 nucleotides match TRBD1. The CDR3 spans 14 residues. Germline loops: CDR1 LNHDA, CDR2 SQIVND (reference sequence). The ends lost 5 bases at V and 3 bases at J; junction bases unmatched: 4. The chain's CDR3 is CASSRDSYNQPQHF. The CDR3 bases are TGTGCCAGTAGTCGGGACAGCTACAATCAGCCCCAGCATTTT.

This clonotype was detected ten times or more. The DNA of the CDR3 is TGTGCCAGCAGCAACAGGGTTGTCCTGAGGGACGAGCAGTACTTC. Amino acid sequence: CASSNRVVLRDEQYF. The chain recombines TRBV6-2 or TRBV6-3 with TRBJ2-7; D may be TRBD1 (6 bases). V was shortened by 6 bases and J by 5 bases, with 20 bases between the two germline ends. This CDR3 spans 15 amino acids. Looked up from germline, CDR1 is MNHEY and CDR2 is SVGEGT.

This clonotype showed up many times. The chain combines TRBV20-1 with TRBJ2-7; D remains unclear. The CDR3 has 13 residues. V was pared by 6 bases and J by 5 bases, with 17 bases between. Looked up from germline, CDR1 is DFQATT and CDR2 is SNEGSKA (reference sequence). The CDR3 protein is CSAPPVRADEQYF. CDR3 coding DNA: TGCAGTGCCCCCCCGGTAAGGGCGGACGAGCAGTACTTC.

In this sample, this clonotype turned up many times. CDR3 sequence: CSARPPGQGHQGYTF. CDR3 DNA sequence: TGCAGTGCTAGACCCCCCGGGCAGGGACATCAGGGCTACACCTTC. V gene TRBV20-1 combines with J gene TRBJ1-2; TRBD1 is a possible D gene (6 bases). Per the germline V gene, CDR1 is DFQATT and CDR2 is SNEGSKA (reference sequence). CDR3 size: 15 residues. Trimming left V 2 bases short and J 8 bases short, with 21 bases between.

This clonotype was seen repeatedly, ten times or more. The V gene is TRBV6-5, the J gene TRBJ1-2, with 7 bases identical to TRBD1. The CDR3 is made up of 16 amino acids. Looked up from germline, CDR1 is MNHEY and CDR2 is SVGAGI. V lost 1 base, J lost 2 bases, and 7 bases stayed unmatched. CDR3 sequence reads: CASSYYGKDRNYGYTF. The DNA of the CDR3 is TGTGCCAGCAGTTACTATGGCAAGGACAGGAACTATGGCTACACCTTC.

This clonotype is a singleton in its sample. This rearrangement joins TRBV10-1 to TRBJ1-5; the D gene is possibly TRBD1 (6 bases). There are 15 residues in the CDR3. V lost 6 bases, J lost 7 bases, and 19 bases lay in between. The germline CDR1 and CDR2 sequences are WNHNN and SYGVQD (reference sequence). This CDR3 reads CASRVAGAPGQPQHF. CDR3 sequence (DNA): TGCGCCAGCAGGGTGGCAGGGGCCCCCGGGCAGCCCCAGCATTTT.

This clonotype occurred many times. DNA for the CDR3: TGTGCCAGCAGTAAGGACTCGGTCAGAGGGGAGACCCAGTACTTC. Protein sequence: CASSKDSVRGETQYF. The gene calls are TRBV28 and TRBJ2-5; D is possibly TRBD2 (5 bases). V shed 5 bases and J shed 5 bases, with 18 bases lying between them. Germline loops: CDR1 MDHEN, CDR2 SYDVKM. The CDR3 has 15 residues.